This T cell receptor (beta chain) was recorded in a study of T cell repertoires in cytomegalovirus infection. Overall study: TCR beta signatures that were public indicated CMV infection and matching HLA type. Points from the study as a whole: Pooled public TCR beta family frequency picked out CMV carriers with the relevant HLA. HLA-C-restricted CMV clonotypes gave the most frequent clonotype in two of eight donors.

About this clonotype: Its matching antigen is unknown.

Germline values: CDR1 MNHNS, CDR2 SASEGT. V was trimmed by 1 base and J by 2 bases, leaving 9 bases between them. The CDR3 contains 14 residues. One entry per CDR3 protein, called by TCRdb with MiXCR from the reads. Altogether approximately 500,000 distinct CDR3 sequences are present, around 27% being singletons, with the ten largest covering less than 15%. The TCR originated in a human donor in good health (CMV status not recorded). Some clones in this sample may be carry-over from other donors' samples. Sequences were obtained from PBMCs. The chain is built from TRBV6-1 and TRBJ2-7; D not resolved. CDR3 bases: TGTGCCAGCAGTGAAGGTAGCCTCGCCTACGAGCAGTACTTC. Translating it yields CASSEGSLAYEQYF.